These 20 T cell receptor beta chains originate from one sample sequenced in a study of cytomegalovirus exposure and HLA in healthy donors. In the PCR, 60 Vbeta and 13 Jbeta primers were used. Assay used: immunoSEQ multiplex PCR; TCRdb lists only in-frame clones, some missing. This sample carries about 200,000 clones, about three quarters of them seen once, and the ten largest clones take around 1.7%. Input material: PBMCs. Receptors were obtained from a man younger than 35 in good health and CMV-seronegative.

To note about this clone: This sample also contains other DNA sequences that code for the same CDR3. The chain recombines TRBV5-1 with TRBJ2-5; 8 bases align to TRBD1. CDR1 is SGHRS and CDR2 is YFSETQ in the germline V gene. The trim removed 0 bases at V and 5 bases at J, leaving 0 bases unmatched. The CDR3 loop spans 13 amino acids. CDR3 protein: CASSLGQGETQYF. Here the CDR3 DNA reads TGCGCCAGCAGCTTGGGACAGGGGGAGACCCAGTACTTC.

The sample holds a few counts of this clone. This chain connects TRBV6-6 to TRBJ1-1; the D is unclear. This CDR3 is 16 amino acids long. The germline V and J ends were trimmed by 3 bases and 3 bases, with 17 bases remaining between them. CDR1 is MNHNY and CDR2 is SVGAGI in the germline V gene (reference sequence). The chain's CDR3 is CASSYLPAGKDTEAFF. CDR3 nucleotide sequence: TGTGCCAGCAGTTATCTACCGGCAGGCAAGGACACTGAAGCTTTCTTT.

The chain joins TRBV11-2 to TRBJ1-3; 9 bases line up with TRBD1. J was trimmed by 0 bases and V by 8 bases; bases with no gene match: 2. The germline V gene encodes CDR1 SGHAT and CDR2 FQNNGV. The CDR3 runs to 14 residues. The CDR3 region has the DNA TGTGCCAGCGGGACAGGGCTCTCTGGAAACACCATATATTTT. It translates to CASGTGLSGNTIYF.

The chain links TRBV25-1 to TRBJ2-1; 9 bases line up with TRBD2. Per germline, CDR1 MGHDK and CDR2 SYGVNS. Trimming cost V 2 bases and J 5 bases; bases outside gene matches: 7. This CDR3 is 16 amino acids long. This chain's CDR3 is CASSETLAGRDNEQFF. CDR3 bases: TGTGCCAGCAGTGAAACTCTAGCGGGGAGAGACAATGAGCAGTTCTTC. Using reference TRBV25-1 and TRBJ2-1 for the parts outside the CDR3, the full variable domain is EADIYQTPRYLVIGTGKKITLECSQTMGHDKMYWYQQDPGMELHLIHYSYGVNSTEKGDLSSESTVSRIRTEHFPLTLESARPSHTSQYLCASSETLAGRDNEQFFGPGTRLTVL.

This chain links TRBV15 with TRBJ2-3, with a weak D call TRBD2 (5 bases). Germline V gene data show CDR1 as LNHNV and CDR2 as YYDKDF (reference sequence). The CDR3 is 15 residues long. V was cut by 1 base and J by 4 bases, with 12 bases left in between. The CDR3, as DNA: TGTGCCACCAGCAGAGCCGGGCCGGAGGCAGATACGCAGTATTTT. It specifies CATSRAGPEADTQYF.

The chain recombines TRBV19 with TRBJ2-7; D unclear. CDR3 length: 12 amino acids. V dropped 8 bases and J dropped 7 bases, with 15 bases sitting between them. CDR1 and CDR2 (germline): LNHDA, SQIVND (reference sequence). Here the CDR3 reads CASVSQNWEQYF. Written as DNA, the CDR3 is TGTGCCAGTGTTAGTCAAAACTGGGAGCAGTACTTC.

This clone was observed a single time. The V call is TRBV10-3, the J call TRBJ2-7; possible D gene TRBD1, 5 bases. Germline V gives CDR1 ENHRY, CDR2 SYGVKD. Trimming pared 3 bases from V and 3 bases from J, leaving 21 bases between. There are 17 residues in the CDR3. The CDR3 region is CAISDPRHRGQGYEQYF. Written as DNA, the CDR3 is TGTGCCATCAGTGACCCCCGTCATCGAGGCCAGGGCTACGAGCAGTACTTC.

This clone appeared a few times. The CDR3 spells CASSAGREDYF. The DNA for the CDR3 is TGTGCCAGCAGTGCTGGCCGGGAGGACTACTTC. J is TRBJ2-7 and V is TRBV2, with 7 bases that match TRBD2. Trimming took 4 bases from V and 13 from J; bases not matched to a gene: 7. This CDR3 comprises 11 residues. Germline V lookup: CDR1 SNHLY, CDR2 FYNNEI.

The CDR3 is CASSLLDRPYEQYF. The CDR3 nucleotides are TGTGCCAGCAGCTTACTGGACAGACCCTACGAGCAGTACTTC. This chain uses TRBV7-6 with TRBJ2-7; the D gene is possibly TRBD1 (6 bases). The CDR3 consists of 14 residues. V was shortened by 2 bases and J by 2 bases, with 10 bases between the two germline ends. Germline V gene data show CDR1 as SGHVS and CDR2 as FNYEAQ.

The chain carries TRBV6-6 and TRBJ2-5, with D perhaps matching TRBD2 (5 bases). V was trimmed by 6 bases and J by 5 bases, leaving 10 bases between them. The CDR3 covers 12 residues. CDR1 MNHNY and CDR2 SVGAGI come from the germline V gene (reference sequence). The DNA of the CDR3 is TGTGCCAGCAGCCCGGGCGGGGAGACCCAGTACTTC. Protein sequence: CASSPGGETQYF.

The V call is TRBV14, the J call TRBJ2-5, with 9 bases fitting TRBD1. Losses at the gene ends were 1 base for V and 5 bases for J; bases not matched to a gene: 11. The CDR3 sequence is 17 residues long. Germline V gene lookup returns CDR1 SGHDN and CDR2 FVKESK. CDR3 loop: CASSQAWTGVYLETQYF. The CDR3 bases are TGTGCCAGCAGCCAAGCCTGGACAGGGGTTTACCTGGAGACCCAGTACTTC.

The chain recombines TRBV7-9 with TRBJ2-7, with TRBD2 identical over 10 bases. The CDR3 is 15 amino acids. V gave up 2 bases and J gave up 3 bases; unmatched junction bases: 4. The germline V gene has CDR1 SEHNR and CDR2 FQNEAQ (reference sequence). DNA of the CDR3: TGTGCCAGCAGCTTACCGACTAGCGGGCACTACGAGCAGTACTTC. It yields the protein CASSLPTSGHYEQYF.

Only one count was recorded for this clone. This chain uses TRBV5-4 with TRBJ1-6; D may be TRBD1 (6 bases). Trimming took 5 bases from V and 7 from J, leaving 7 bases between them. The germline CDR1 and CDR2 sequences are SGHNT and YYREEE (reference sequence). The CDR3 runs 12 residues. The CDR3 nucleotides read TGTGCCAGCAGGCAGGGGAATTCACCCCTCCACTTT. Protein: CASRQGNSPLHF. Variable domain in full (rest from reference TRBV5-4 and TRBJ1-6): ETGVTQSPTHLIKTRGQQVTLRCSSQSGHNTVSWYQQALGQGPQFIFQYYREEENGRGNFPPRFSGLQFPNYSSELNVNALELDDSALYLCASRQGNSPLHFGNGTRLTVT.

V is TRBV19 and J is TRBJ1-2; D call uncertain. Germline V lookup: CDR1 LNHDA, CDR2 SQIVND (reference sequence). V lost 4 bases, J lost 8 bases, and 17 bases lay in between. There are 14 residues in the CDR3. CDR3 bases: TGTGCCAGTAGTAATTCAGGATCCGTAGGAGGCTACACCTTC. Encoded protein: CASSNSGSVGGYTF. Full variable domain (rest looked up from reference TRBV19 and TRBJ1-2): DGGITQSPKYLFRKEGQNVTLSCEQNLNHDAMYWYRQDPGQGLRLIYYSQIVNDFQKGDIAEGYSVSREKKESFPLTVTSAQKNPTAFYLCASSNSGSVGGYTFGSGTRLTVV.

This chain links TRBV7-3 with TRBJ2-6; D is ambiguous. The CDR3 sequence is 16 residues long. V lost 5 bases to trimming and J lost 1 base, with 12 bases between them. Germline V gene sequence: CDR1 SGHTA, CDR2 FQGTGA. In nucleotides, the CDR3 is TGTGCCAGCAGCCGACTCCCTGGATCTGGGGCCAACGTCCTGACTTTC. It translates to CASSRLPGSGANVLTF.

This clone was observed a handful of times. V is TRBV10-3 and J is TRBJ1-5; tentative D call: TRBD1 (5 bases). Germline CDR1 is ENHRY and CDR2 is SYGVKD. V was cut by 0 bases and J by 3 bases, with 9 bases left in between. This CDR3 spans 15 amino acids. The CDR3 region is CAISESKGPNQPQHF. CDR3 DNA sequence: TGTGCCATCAGTGAGTCGAAGGGGCCCAATCAGCCCCAGCATTTT.

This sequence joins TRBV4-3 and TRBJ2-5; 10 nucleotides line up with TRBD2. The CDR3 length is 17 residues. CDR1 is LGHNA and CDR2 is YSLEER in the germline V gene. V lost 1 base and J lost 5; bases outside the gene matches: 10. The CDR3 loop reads CASSQGAERGGRETQYF. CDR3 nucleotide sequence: TGCGCCAGCAGCCAAGGGGCGGAGCGGGGGGGCCGTGAGACCCAGTACTTC.

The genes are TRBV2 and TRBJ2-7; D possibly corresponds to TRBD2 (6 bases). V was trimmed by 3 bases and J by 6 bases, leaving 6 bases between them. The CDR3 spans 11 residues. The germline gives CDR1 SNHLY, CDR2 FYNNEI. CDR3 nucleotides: TGTGCCAGCAGTGAGGAGGGCGAGCAGTACTTC. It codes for CASSEEGEQYF.

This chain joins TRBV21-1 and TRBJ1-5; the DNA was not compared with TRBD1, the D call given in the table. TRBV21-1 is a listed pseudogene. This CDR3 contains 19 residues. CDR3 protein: CASSQDGEKGQFSNQPQHF. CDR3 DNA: TGTGCCAGCAGTCAAGACGGCGAAAAGGGACAGTTTAGCAATCAGCCCCAGCATTTT.

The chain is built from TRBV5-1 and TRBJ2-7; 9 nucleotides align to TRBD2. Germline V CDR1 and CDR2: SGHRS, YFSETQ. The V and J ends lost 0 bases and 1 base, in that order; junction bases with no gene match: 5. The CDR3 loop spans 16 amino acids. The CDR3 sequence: CASSLVASGDSYEQYF. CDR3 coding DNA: TGCGCCAGCAGCTTGGTGGCTAGCGGGGATTCCTACGAGCAGTACTTC.